This T cell receptor (beta chain) is drawn from a study of T cells after somatic rescue of genetic block (dated by TCRdb to 2018 to 2020). Regarding the complete study: The study assessed how robust, over the long term, a T-cell system was when the system had developed through somatic rescue of a genetic block in T-cell development.

Libraries were made using the immunoSEQ multiplex PCR assay. TCRdb mirrors the immuneACCESS table, restricted to in-frame sequences. Some clones are absent from its copies; in checked studies, under half trace to an unresolved V gene, and the reason for the others is unknown. The sample contains some 70,000 clones, approximately 91% of them found a single time. 2.5% to 3% of the sample lies in the top ten. V has 3 bases trimmed and J has 6 bases trimmed; junction bases matching no gene number 7. The CDR3 starts with the cysteine, ends with the phenylalanine, and has 15 residues. CDR3 DNA only is kept here, 45 bases in frame from base 1. Based on the germline V gene, the CDR1 and CDR2 sequences are SGHRS and YFSETQ. As regards this clone: The antigen it recognizes is unknown. No per-base quality is available; no much larger clone lies one base away.

The sequence joins TRBV5-1 to TRBJ2-7, with 12 central nucleotides matching TRBD1. The TCR comes from a man aged 25-40 years. Sequences were obtained from peripheral blood mononuclear cells (PBMCs). The CDR3 sequence is CASSSPGQGAREQYF. The DNA reads TGCGCCAGCAGCTCCCCGGGACAGGGGGCTCGCGAGCAGTACTTC.